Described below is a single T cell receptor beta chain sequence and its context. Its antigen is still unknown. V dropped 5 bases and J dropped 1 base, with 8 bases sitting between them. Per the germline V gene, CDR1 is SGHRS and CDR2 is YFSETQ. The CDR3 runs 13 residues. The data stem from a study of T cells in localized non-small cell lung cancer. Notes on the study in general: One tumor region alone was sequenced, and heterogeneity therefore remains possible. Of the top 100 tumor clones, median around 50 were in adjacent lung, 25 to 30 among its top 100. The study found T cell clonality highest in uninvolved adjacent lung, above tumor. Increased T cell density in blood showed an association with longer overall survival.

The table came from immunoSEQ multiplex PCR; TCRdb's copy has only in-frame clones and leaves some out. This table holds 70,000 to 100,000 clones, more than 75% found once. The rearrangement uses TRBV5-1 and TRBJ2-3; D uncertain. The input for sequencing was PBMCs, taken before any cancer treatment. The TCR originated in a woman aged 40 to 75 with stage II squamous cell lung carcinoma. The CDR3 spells CASRNDGTDTQYF. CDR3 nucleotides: TGCGCCAGCAGAAATGACGGCACAGATACGCAGTATTTT.